This T cell receptor beta chain was found in a study of T cells expressing NK-cell markers. Across the study: Investigators obtained TCR beta repertoires from sorted CD3+CD56+NKG2C+, CD3+CD56+NKG2C- and CD3+CD56-NKG2C+ T cells.

About this clonotype: As yet, its antigen is unknown.

Study-level findings and limits: In several donors, dominant clonotypes made up roughly 28.3-65% of CD3+CD56-NKG2C+ cells.

The CDR3 loop spans 18 amino acids. The germline V gene encodes CDR1 DFQATT and CDR2 SNEGSKA (reference sequence). UMI-tagged 5'RACE template switching yielded the TCR beta cDNA. TCRdb re-called the 5' RACE reads; one entry per CDR3 protein, DNA not given. This sample's clone table lists over 250,000 distinct CDR3 sequences. The sequenced material came from blood T cells: a sorted CD56 or NKG2C T cell subset, CD4+ or CD8+ T cells, or bulk PBMC T cells (not recorded which). The chain uses TRBV20-1 and TRBJ1-2; TCRdb reports TRBD1, a call that lacks DNA to check it against. The origin of this receptor is a woman between 18 and 75 years old in good health. CDR3 residues: CSAHFQQGFPTPHYGYTF.